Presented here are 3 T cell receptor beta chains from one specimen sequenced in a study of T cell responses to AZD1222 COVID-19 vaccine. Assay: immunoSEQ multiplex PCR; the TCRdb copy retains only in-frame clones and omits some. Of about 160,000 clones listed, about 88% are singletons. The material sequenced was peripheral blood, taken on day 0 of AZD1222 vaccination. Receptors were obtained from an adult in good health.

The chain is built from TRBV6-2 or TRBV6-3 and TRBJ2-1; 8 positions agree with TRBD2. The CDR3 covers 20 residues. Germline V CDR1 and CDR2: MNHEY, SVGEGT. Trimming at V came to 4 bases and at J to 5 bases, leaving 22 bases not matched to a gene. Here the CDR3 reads CASSSWGLGRSGSLDNEQFF. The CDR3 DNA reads TGTGCCAGCAGTTCGTGGGGGTTAGGGAGGAGCGGGAGTTTGGACAATGAGCAGTTCTTC.

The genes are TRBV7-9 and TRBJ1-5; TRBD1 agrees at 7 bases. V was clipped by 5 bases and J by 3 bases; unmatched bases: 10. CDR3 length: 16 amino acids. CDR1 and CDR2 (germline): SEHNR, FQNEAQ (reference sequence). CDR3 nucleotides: TGTGCCAGCAGCCGCGGACAGGTCGGCGTCAATCAGCCCCAGCATTTT. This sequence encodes CASSRGQVGVNQPQHF.

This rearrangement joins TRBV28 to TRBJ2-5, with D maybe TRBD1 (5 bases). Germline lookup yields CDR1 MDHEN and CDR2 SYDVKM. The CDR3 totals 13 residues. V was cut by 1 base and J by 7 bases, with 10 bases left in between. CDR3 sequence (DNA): TGTGCCAGCAGTTTATTACAGGTGGGGACCCAGTACTTC. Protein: CASSLLQVGTQYF.